The 19 T cell receptor beta chains below were found in one sample sequenced in a study of neurological immune-mediated disorders (dated by TCRdb to about 2019). Receptor libraries were prepared by 5' RACE. The data were produced on an Illumina HiSeq 2500. The raw public reads went through TCRdb reprocessing: fastp at Q25, MiXCR clone calling, in-frame beta chains kept. Rows with one shared CDR3 protein collapse into an entry with the most common genes and DNA. The sample includes approximately 86,000 distinct CDR3 sequences, with around 2.6% observed a single time. The ten largest make up 0.9% to 1.4% of the sample. Material for sequencing was PBMCs. The source is a woman aged 25 to 39 with multiple sclerosis.

This clonotype has ten or more counts. This rearrangement joins TRBV12-3 or TRBV12-4 to TRBJ2-1, with 12 positions matching TRBD2. The CDR3 consists of 15 residues. Germline trimming cut 7 bases from V and 8 bases from J; bases unmatched to any gene: 9. The DNA of the CDR3 is TGTGCCAGCAATACGCGGACTAGCGGGATTGATGAGCAGTTCTTC. This sequence encodes CASNTRTSGIDEQFF.

In this sample, this clonotype turned up many times. This chain uses TRBV6-1 with TRBJ2-1; D may be TRBD2 (6 bases). The germline V gene encodes CDR1 MNHNS and CDR2 SASEGT. The germline V and J ends were trimmed by 6 bases and 3 bases, with 12 bases remaining between them. The CDR3 runs to 14 residues. The CDR3 DNA follows: TGTGCCAGCAGAGGCTCCGGGGGCTACAATGAGCAGTTCTTC. This codes for CASRGSGGYNEQFF.

Ten or more counts support this clonotype. The J gene is TRBJ2-1, the V gene TRBV4-3; a possible D gene is TRBD2 (6 bases). Trimming removed 0 bases at V and 6 bases at J, with 15 bases between. Per the germline V gene, CDR1 is LGHNA and CDR2 is YSLEER. The CDR3 runs to 16 residues. The chain's CDR3 is CASSQDATRVLNEQFF. The CDR3 nucleotides read TGCGCCAGCAGCCAAGATGCGACTAGAGTCCTCAATGAGCAGTTCTTC.

This clonotype was detected many times. For the CDR3, the DNA is TGCGCCAGCAGCGAGGGACTAGCGGTCTACAATGAGCAGTTCTTC. It codes for CASSEGLAVYNEQFF. This chain joins TRBV5-1 and TRBJ2-1; 11 nucleotides line up with TRBD2. Looked up from germline, CDR1 is SGHRS and CDR2 is YFSETQ. Losses at the gene ends were 4 bases for V and 3 bases for J; bases not matched to a gene: 3. The CDR3 covers 15 residues.

This clonotype occurred many times. The chain uses TRBV5-5 and TRBJ2-5; weak D call: TRBD2 (5 bases). CDR3 length: 15 amino acids. Germline CDR1 SGHKS, CDR2 YYEKEE (reference sequence). Trimming took off 4 bases at V and 5 bases at J, with 18 bases between the two ends. CDR3 amino acids: CASSAPGTRGETQYF. In DNA form, the CDR3 reads TGTGCCAGCAGCGCCCCGGGAACTAGAGGGGAGACCCAGTACTTC.

This clonotype showed up many times. The chain combines TRBV7-9 with TRBJ2-7; unclear D gene. Trimming left V 5 bases short and J 7 bases short, with 9 bases between. This CDR3 is built from 11 residues. Germline CDR1 SEHNR, CDR2 FQNEAQ (reference sequence). The CDR3 DNA reads as TGTGCCAGCAGCCGTCTTCGGGAGCAGTACTTC. Amino acids: CASSRLREQYF.

This clonotype has only a few counts. This chain connects TRBV12-5 to TRBJ2-5; the match to TRBD1 covers 10 bases. V dropped 4 bases and J dropped 3; count of bases not matched to a gene: 8. Germline V gene sequence: CDR1 LGHNT, CDR2 FRNRAP. This CDR3 is 16 amino acids long. The CDR3 reads CASGSGTGDKEETQYF. The CDR3 region has the DNA TGTGCTAGTGGTTCCGGGACAGGGGACAAAGAAGAGACCCAGTACTTC.

This clonotype was detected ten times or more. The J gene is TRBJ1-4, the V gene TRBV20-1; no reliable D call. Trimming removed 1 base at V and 5 bases at J, with 11 bases between. Germline V lookup: CDR1 DFQATT, CDR2 SNEGSKA (reference sequence). The CDR3 is 14 residues long. The CDR3 here is CSARVMTLNEKLFF. The DNA of the CDR3 is TGCAGTGCTAGAGTAATGACTCTAAATGAAAAACTGTTTTTT.

This clonotype occurred many times. The chain carries TRBV20-1 and TRBJ2-7, with TRBD2 identical over 12 bases. The germline V gene encodes CDR1 DFQATT and CDR2 SNEGSKA (reference sequence). The CDR3 is made up of 16 amino acids. The V segment lost 6 bases and the J segment 2 bases; nucleotides outside the gene matches: 11. CDR3 nucleotides: TGCAGTGCCCCAAGACTAGCGGGAGACACCACCTACGAGCAGTACTTC. Protein: CSAPRLAGDTTYEQYF.

This clonotype was seen many times. The chain uses TRBV29-1 and TRBJ2-7; perhaps TRBD1 as D (5 bases). The V gene lost 7 bases and the J gene lost 3 bases, with 10 bases spanning the gap. CDR1 SQVTM and CDR2 ANQGSEA come from the germline V gene. The length of the CDR3 is 11 residues. The CDR3 DNA reads TGCAGCGCCGAGACAGACTACGAGCAGTACTTC. This translates into CSAETDYEQYF.

With respect to this clonotype: This could be a read error, since a much larger clone is one nucleotide away. This sequence joins TRBV18 and TRBJ1-1; D is ambiguous. The V end lost 4 bases, the J end lost 1 base, and 7 bases lay between the germline ends. Germline V gene lookup returns CDR1 KGHSH and CDR2 LQKENI. The CDR3 totals 13 residues. In DNA, the CDR3 is TGTGCCAGCTCACTGACCAAGAACACTGAAGCTTTCTTT. Protein: CASSLTKNTEAFF. Full variable domain (outside the CDR3, taken from reference TRBV18 and TRBJ1-1): NAGVMQNPRHLVRRRGQEARLRCSPMKGHSHVYWYRQLPEEGLKFMVYLQKENIIDESGMPKERFSAEFPKEGPSILRIQQVVRGDSAAYFCASSLTKNTEAFFGQGTRLTVV.

This clonotype appeared many times. The junction does not match germline at one end; this may be a read error. This chain links TRBV24-1 with TRBJ2-6; D is ambiguous. Germline V gene data show CDR1 as KGHDR and CDR2 as SFDVKD. The CDR3 runs to 17 residues. Here the CDR3 reads CATSDPLASTGANVLTF. The DNA for the CDR3 is TGTGCCACCAGTGACCCCCTTGCTTCAACTGGTGCCAACGTCCTGACTTTC.

This clonotype was recorded many times. CDR3 sequence reads: CASSQELTWSNQPQHF. The CDR3 bases are TGTGCCAGCAGCCAGGAGCTGACTTGGAGCAATCAGCCCCAGCATTTT. The V call is TRBV4-2, the J call TRBJ1-5; D remains unclear. The CDR3 covers 16 residues. The ends were cut back, 3 bases at V and 1 base at J, with 13 bases in the middle. Germline V lookup: CDR1 LGHNA, CDR2 YNFKEQ.

This clonotype was seen at least ten times. The genes are TRBV20-1 and TRBJ1-5, with 7 bases fitting TRBD1. The germline V gene encodes CDR1 DFQATT and CDR2 SNEGSKA (reference sequence). V shed 1 base, J shed 4 bases, and the junction held 10 bases outside the gene matches. CDR3 length: 16 amino acids. This CDR3 is CSARAGDSLWNQPQHF. In DNA form, the CDR3 reads TGCAGTGCTAGAGCTGGGGACAGCCTCTGGAATCAGCCCCAGCATTTT.

The table lists this clonotype with many counts. The chain couples TRBV12-3 or TRBV12-4 to TRBJ2-1; TRBD2 might be the D (5 bases). The CDR3 has 12 residues. The ends were cut back, 2 bases at V and 8 bases at J, with 7 bases in the middle. The CDR3 here is CASSLLAYEQFF. DNA for the CDR3: TGTGCCAGCAGTTTACTAGCTTATGAGCAGTTCTTC.

This clonotype has ten or more counts. The chain recombines TRBV18 with TRBJ2-5; no clear D gene. Trimming removed 5 bases from V and 2 bases from J, with 6 bases in between. Germline V gene lookup returns CDR1 KGHSH and CDR2 LQKENI. The CDR3 covers 12 residues. CDR3 in DNA: TGTGCCAGCTCAATACAGCAAGAGACCCAGTACTTC. Its translation is CASSIQQETQYF.

Many counts were recorded for this clonotype. The chain carries TRBV29-1 and TRBJ1-1, with unresolved D. Germline assignment: CDR1 SQVTM and CDR2 ANQGSEA. This CDR3 spans 13 amino acids. V was trimmed by 3 bases and J by 1 base, leaving 9 bases between them. The CDR3 DNA follows: TGCAGCGTTGATGTTCCGGAGAACACTGAAGCTTTCTTT. Translated, it gives CSVDVPENTEAFF.

This clonotype was found many times. The genes are TRBV21-1 and TRBJ2-6; the table calls TRBD1, which could not be checked here. TRBV21-1 is noted as a pseudogene. This CDR3 is 15 amino acids long. The CDR3 reads CASSNRVGKMSVLTF. For the CDR3, the DNA is TGTGCCAGCAGCAACAGGGTAGGGAAAATGAGCGTCCTGACTTTC.

This clonotype was counted at least ten times. The V and J genes are TRBV5-1 and TRBJ2-5; 12 nucleotides line up with TRBD2. This CDR3 comprises 15 residues. V shed 3 bases, J shed 4 bases, and the junction held 4 bases outside the gene matches. The germline V gene has CDR1 SGHRS and CDR2 YFSETQ. The CDR3, as DNA: TGCGCCAGCAGCTCAGGACTAGCGGGATTAGAGACCCAGTACTTC. This sequence encodes CASSSGLAGLETQYF.